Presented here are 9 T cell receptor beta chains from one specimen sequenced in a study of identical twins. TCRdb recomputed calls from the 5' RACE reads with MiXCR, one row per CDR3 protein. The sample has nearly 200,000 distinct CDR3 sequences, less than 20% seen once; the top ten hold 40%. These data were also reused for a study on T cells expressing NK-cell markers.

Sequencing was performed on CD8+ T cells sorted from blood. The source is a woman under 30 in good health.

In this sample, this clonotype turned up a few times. CDR3 sequence: CASRSTGNTRNGYTF. DNA for the CDR3: TGTGCCAGCAGATCAACGGGGAACACAAGGAACGGCTACACCTTC. The chain is built from TRBV12-3 or TRBV12-4 and TRBJ1-2; the D is unclear. The CDR3 spans 15 residues. V shed 6 bases and J shed 8 bases, with 22 bases lying between them.

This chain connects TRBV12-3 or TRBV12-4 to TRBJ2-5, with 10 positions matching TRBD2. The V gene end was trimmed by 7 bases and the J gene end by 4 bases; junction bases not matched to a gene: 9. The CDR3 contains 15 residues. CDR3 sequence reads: CASTSSGGPGETQYF. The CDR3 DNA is TGTGCCAGCACCTCTAGCGGGGGCCCGGGAGAGACCCAGTACTTC.

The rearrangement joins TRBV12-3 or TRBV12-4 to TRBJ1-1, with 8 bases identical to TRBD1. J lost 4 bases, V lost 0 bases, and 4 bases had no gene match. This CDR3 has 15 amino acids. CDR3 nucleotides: TGTGCCAGCAGTTTAGCGGATCAGGGGGCCACTGAAGCTTTCTTT. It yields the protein CASSLADQGATEAFF.

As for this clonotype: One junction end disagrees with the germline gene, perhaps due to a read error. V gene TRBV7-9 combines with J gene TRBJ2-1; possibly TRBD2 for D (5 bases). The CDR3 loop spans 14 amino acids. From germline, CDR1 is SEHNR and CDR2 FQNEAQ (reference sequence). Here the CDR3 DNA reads TGTGCCAGCAGCCCCGAGGTAGCGCTTGATGACCAGTTCTTC. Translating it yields CASSPEVALDDQFF.

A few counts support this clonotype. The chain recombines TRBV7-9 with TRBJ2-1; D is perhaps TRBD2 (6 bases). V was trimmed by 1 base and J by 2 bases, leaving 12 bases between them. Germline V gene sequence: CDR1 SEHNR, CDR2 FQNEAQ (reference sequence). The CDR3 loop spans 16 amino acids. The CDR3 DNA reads TGTGCCAGCAGCTTAGTTTCGGGAGATCCCTACAATGAGCAGTTCTTC. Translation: CASSLVSGDPYNEQFF.

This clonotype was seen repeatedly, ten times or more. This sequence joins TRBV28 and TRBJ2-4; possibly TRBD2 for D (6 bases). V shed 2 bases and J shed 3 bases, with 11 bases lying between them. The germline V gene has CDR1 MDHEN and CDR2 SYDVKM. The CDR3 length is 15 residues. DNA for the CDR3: TGTGCCAGCAGTTTAACGGGACTGGACAAAAACATTCAGTACTTC. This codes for CASSLTGLDKNIQYF.

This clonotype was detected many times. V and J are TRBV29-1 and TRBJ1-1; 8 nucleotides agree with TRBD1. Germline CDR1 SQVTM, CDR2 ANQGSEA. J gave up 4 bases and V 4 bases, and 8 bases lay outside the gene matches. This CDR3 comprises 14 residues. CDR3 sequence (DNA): TGCAGCGTTGTAACCCCCGACAGGGGCACTGAAGCTTTCTTT. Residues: CSVVTPDRGTEAFF. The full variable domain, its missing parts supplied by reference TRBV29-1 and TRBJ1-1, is SAVISQKPSRDICQRGTSLTIQCQVDSQVTMMFWYRQQPGQSLTLIATANQGSEATYESGFVIDKFPISRPNLTFSTLTVSNMSPEDSSIYLCSVVTPDRGTEAFFGQGTRLTVV.

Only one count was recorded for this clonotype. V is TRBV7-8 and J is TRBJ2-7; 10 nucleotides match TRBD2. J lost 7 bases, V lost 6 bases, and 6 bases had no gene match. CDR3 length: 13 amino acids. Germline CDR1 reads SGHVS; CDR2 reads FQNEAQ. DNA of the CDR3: TGTGCCAGCAGTGGGACTAGCGTTTGGGAGCAGTACTTC. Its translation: CASSGTSVWEQYF.

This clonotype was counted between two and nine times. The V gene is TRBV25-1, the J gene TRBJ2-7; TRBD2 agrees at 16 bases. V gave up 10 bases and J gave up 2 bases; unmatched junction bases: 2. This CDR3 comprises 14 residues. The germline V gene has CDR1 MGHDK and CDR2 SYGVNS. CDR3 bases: TGTGCCACCGGGACTAGCGGGAGGGCCTACGAGCAGTACTTC. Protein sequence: CATGTSGRAYEQYF.